This entry describes one TCR beta chain. The germline gives CDR1 GTSNPN, CDR2 SVGIG (reference sequence). Trimming took 4 bases from V and 5 from J, leaving 9 bases between them. The CDR3 spans 11 residues. This table comes from immunoSEQ multiplex PCR, and its TCRdb copy is limited to in-frame clones, with some not included. The sample includes some 30,000 clones, 60% to 80% of them seen just once. These data are taken from a study of T cell clonotyping in hematopoietic cell transplantation. Time point reported: recipient sample about 28 days before transplant, after cytoreduction. V is TRBV30 and J is TRBJ2-7; D uncertain. Specimen: peripheral blood mononuclear cells, collected before stem cell transplant. This TCR derives from a man between 50 and 59 years old with myelodysplastic syndrome. Some clones in this sample may be carry-over from other donors' samples. Here the CDR3 DNA reads TGTGCCTGGAATGACGCGGACGAGCAGTACTTC. Encoded protein: CAWNDADEQYF. Using reference TRBV30 and TRBJ2-7 for the parts outside the CDR3, the full variable domain is SQTIHQWPATLVQPVGSPLSLECTVEGTSNPNLYWYRQAAGRGLQLLFYSVGIGQISSEVPQNLSASRPQDRQFILSSKKLLLSDSGFYLCAWNDADEQYFGPGTRLTVT.